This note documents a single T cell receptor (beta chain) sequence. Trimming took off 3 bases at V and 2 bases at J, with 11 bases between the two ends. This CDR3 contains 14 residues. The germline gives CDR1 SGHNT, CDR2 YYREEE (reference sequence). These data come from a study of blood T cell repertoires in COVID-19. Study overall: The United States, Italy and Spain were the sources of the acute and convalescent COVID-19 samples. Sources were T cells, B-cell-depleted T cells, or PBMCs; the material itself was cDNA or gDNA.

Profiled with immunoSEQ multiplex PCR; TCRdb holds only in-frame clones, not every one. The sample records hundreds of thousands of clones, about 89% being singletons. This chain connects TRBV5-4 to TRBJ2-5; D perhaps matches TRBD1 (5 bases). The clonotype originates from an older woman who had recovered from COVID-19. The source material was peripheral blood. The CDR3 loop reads CASSSVTVQETQYF. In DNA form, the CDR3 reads TGTGCCAGCAGCTCAGTGACAGTACAAGAGACCCAGTACTTC.